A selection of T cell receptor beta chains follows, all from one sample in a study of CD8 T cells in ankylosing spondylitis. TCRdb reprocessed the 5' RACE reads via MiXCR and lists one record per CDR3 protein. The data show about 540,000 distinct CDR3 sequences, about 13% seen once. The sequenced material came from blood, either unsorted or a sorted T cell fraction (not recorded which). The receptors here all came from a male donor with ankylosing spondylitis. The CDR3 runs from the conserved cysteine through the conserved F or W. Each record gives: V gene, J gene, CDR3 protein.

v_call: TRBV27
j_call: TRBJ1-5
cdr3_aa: CASSTQRRGGKNQPQHF

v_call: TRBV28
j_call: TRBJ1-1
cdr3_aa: CASSLRQSYTEAFF

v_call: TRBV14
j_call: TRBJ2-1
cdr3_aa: CASSHTSGGRNEQFF

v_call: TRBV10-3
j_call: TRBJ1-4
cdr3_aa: CAISVGGYRGKLFF

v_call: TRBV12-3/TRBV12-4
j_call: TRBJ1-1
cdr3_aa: CASSLYPTNSEAFF

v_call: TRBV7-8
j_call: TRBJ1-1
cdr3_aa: CASSAQVGTEAFF

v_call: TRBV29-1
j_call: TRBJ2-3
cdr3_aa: CSDRGGEGPVDTQYF

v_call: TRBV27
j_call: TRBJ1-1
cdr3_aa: CASSLARQGNTEAFF

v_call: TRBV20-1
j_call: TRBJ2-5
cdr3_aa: CSARAGVSQETQYF

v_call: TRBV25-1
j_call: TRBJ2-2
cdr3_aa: CASSGTSLIGTGELFF

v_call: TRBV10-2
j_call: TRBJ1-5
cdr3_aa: CASSLDTINQPQHF

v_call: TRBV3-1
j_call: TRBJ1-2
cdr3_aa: CASSQDLRTGGYTF

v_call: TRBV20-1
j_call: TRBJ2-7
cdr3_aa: CSAAGTGLYEQYF

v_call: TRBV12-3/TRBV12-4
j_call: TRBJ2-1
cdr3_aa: CASSFYGSPEQFF

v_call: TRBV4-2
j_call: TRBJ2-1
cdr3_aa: CASSQDAAYNEQFF

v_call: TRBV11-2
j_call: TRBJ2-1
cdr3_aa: CASSLGQPNEQFF

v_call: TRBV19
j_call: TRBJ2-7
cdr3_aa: CASRWQGGEQYF

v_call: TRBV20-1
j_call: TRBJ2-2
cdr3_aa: CSARRGYLTGELFF

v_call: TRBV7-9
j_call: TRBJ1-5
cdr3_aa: CASSTPRPQHF

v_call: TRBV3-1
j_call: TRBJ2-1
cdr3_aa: CASSRARLAGLEQFF

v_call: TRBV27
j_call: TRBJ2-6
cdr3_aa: CASSLSGIGIRSGANVLTF

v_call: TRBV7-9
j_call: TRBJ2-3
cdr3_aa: CASSLESGPTDTQYF

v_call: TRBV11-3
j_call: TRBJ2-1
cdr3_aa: CASSLLAGAVEQFF

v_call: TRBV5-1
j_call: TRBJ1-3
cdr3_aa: CASSLVPSSGNTIYF

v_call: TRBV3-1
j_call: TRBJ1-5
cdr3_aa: CASSLFSLANGNQPQHF

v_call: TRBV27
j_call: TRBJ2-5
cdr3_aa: CASSSWDRGTQYF

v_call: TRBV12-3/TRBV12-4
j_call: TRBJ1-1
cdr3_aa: CASSLDTGTQGTEAFF

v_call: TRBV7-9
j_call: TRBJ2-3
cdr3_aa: CASSLAVTGSDTQYF

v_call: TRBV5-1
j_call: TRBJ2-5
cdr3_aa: CASSLGPGSQETQYF

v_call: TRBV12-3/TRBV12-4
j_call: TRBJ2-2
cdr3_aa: CASSLSSSGTGELFF

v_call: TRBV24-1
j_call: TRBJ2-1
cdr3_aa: CATSDEESDSDEQFF